This section outlines one TCR beta chain sequence together with its context. One end of the junction is discordant with germline, which a read error may explain. This entry is derived from a study of CD8+CD57+ T cells in acquired aplastic anemia. The CDR3 is 13 residues long. Germline V CDR1 and CDR2: DFQATT, SNEGSKA (reference sequence). Flow cytometry had shown expanded CD8+CD57+ cells in the patients chosen for sequencing. Every one of the patients had aplastic anemia (severe, acquired). Template material for TCR beta VDJ and CDR3 profiling consisted of genomic DNA. Via MiXCR, TCRdb re-called the reads, giving one row per CDR3 protein. The sample yields 150,000 to 200,000 distinct CDR3 sequences, about 45% seen once.

The receptor's source is a human donor with aplastic anemia. The material sequenced was sorted CD4+, CD8+, or CD8+CD57+ T cells (not recorded which) from PBMCs. V usage is TRBV20-1 and J usage is TRBJ1-1, with a possible D match to TRBD1 (5 bases). CDR3 region: CSARDRQNTGAFF. CDR3 nucleotide sequence: TGCAGTGCTAGGGATCGACAGAACACTGGAGCTTTCTTT.